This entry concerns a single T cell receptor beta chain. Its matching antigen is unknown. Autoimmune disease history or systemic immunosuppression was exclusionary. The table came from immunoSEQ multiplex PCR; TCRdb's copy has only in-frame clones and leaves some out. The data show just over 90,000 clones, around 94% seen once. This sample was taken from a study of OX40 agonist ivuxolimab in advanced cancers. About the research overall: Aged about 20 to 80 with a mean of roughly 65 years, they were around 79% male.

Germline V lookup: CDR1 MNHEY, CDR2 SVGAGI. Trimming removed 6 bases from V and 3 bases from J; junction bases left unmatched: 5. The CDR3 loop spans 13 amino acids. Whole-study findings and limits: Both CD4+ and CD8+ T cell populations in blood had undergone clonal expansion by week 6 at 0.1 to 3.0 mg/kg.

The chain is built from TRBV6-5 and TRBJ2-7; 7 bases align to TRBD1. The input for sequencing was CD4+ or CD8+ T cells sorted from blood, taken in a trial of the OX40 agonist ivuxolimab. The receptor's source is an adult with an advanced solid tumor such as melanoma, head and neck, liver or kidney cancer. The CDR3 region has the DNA TGTGCCAGCAGCGGGACAGACGGCTACGAGCAGTACTTC. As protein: CASSGTDGYEQYF.